This T cell receptor (beta chain) was recovered during a study of radiotherapy plus CTLA-4 blockade in lung cancer. Study results and caveats: Once radiotherapy plus ipilimumab had been given, TCR clones derived from tumor expanded in blood.

About this clone itself: Its antigen remains unidentified.

The data were produced by immunoSEQ multiplex PCR, yet TCRdb's version contains in-frame clones alone and is incomplete. Altogether approximately 80,000 clones are present, roughly 70% being singletons, with the ten largest covering approximately 9.9%. The ends lost 6 bases at V and 7 bases at J; junction bases unmatched: 6. The CDR3 length is 15 residues. Germline CDR1 is SEHNR and CDR2 is FQNEAQ (reference sequence). The chain has TRBV7-9 and TRBJ2-1, with 13 bases that match TRBD2. Here the sequenced sample was peripheral blood, taken from a patient treated with radiotherapy plus ipilimumab. This TCR was sampled from a human donor with non-small cell lung cancer whose response to radiotherapy plus ipilimumab could not be evaluated. The CDR3 bases are TGTGCCAGCAGGGGACTAGCGGGAACGTGGAATGAGCAGTTCTTC. Translation: CASRGLAGTWNEQFF.